Included here is one TCR beta chain sequence, with context. The sample belongs to a study of blood T cells in healthy people across ages. Primed by a sample-barcoded 5' primer and a J-beta primer mix, a second PCR proceeded for 7 to 11 cycles. Via MiXCR, TCRdb re-called the 5' RACE reads, giving one row per CDR3 protein. This sample has about 1,600,000 distinct CDR3 sequences, with 42% found just once. Germline V gene lookup returns CDR1 SGHTA and CDR2 FQGNSA. Deletions cut 1 base from V and 6 bases from J, with 13 bases between. The CDR3 runs to 16 residues. Ten milliliters of peripheral blood were drawn from each donor.

Sequences were obtained from blood. The rearrangement links TRBV7-2 to TRBJ1-6; TRBD1 might be the D (6 bases). The clonotype originates from a woman aged 18-29 years in good health. The CDR3, as DNA: TGTGCCAGCAGCTTAGAGCCAGGGGTGGGTAATTCACCCCTCCACTTT. This sequence encodes CASSLEPGVGNSPLHF.